This passage covers 14 T cell receptor beta chains from one sample sequenced in a study of vaccination and CD4 T cells after COVID-19. The Oncomine TCR Beta short-read assay generated sequence data from the DNA of cultured CD4+ T cells. One entry per CDR3 protein results from TCRdb running MiXCR on the PCR reads. The data show fewer than 15,000 distinct CDR3 sequences, about 48% seen once. No antigen has been identified for these receptors. Treatment specified: roughly 10-day PBMC culture with coronavirus spike peptide pools or control peptides (ViraFEST assay). The source material was cultured CD4+ T cells from blood, sampled after SARS-CoV-2 vaccination. The receptors come from a human donor with COVID-19.

The chain couples TRBV20-1 to TRBJ1-4; 9 nucleotides align to TRBD1. The CDR3 extends over 14 amino acids. Germline-derived CDR1 and CDR2 are DFQATT and SNEGSKA (reference sequence). V lost 7 bases to trimming and J lost 4 bases; unmatched junction nucleotides: 7. The DNA for the CDR3 is TGCAGTGTTATACAGGGGGCGGTTAATGAAAAACTGTTTTTT. Protein: CSVIQGAVNEKLFF.

This clonotype was counted only a few times. The V and J genes are TRBV7-6 and TRBJ2-2; the D gene is possibly TRBD1 (6 bases). CDR1 and CDR2 from the germline V gene are SGHVS and FNYEAQ. V was trimmed by 6 bases and J by 5 bases, leaving 16 bases between them. The CDR3 spans 15 residues. CDR3 sequence (DNA): TGTGCCAGCAGTTCCCAGTCAGGGGTAACCGGGGAGCTGTTTTTT. This translates into CASSSQSGVTGELFF.

The rearrangement uses TRBV27 and TRBJ1-6; tentatively, D is TRBD1 (5 bases). Germline CDR1 is MNHEY and CDR2 is SMNVEV (reference sequence). V dropped 1 base and J dropped 6 bases, with 10 bases sitting between them. CDR3 size: 15 residues. CDR3 protein: CASSLWGLSNSPLHF. DNA of the CDR3: TGTGCCAGCAGTTTATGGGGGTTGAGTAATTCACCCCTCCACTTT.

In its sample, this clonotype was seen a few times. J is TRBJ1-2 and V is TRBV25-1; maybe TRBD1 (5 bases). Trimming cost V 3 bases and J 4 bases, with 9 bases left between them. Germline V gives CDR1 MGHDK, CDR2 SYGVNS. The CDR3 is 13 amino acids. In nucleotides, the CDR3 is TGTGCCAGCAGTGACGGACACCTCTATGGCTACACCTTC. It codes for CASSDGHLYGYTF.

This sequence joins TRBV6-1 and TRBJ1-4, with a possible D match to TRBD1 (5 bases). Trimming took 6 bases from V and 3 from J, leaving 17 bases between them. CDR1 is MNHNS and CDR2 is SASEGT in the germline V gene. The length of the CDR3 is 16 residues. The CDR3 here is CASRPGQGYPNEKLFF. DNA of the CDR3: TGTGCCAGCAGGCCGGGGCAGGGATATCCTAATGAAAAACTGTTTTTT.

The table lists this clonotype with a few counts. This chain uses TRBV7-2 with TRBJ2-5; 9 positions match TRBD2. Trimming removed 3 bases from V and 7 bases from J; junction bases left unmatched: 9. Germline CDR1 and CDR2: SGHTA and FQGNSA. The CDR3 contains 15 residues. The CDR3 spells CASSFGSGGLGTQYF. DNA for the CDR3: TGTGCCAGCAGCTTTGGTAGCGGGGGACTCGGGACCCAGTACTTC.

This chain connects TRBV20-1 to TRBJ1-2; TRBD1 agrees at 7 bases. This CDR3 is built from 13 residues. Trimming cost V 6 bases and J 3 bases; bases outside gene matches: 7. Germline CDR1 and CDR2: DFQATT and SNEGSKA (reference sequence). The CDR3 nucleotides are TGCAGTGCAATCTACAGGGGTGACTATGGCTACACCTTC. Amino acid sequence: CSAIYRGDYGYTF.

V gene TRBV10-1 combines with J gene TRBJ2-3; 15 nucleotides line up with TRBD2. CDR1 and CDR2 (germline): WNHNN, SYGVQD (reference sequence). With 5 bases clipped from V and 5 bases from J, the junction kept 8 bases outside the gene matches. This CDR3 comprises 17 residues. Written as DNA, the CDR3 is TGCGCCAGCAGTTTCTGGACTAGCGGGGGGGCCGAAGATACGCAGTATTTT. It specifies CASSFWTSGGAEDTQYF.

The V gene is TRBV6-1, the J gene TRBJ1-1; D is possibly TRBD1 (6 bases). The V gene's germline CDR1 is MNHNS and CDR2 SASEGT. CDR3 size: 12 residues. Trimming removed 5 bases at V and 7 bases at J, with 11 bases between. The CDR3 loop is CASSRDRREAFF. As DNA, the CDR3 is TGTGCCAGCAGTCGAGACAGGCGTGAAGCTTTCTTT.

Of note for this clonotype: Its ends do not fully match the called genes, so a read error is possible. V and J are TRBV5-4 and TRBJ1-2; D is undetermined. The CDR3 is 13 residues long. Looked up from germline, CDR1 is SGHNT and CDR2 is YYREEE (reference sequence). This CDR3 reads CASSLDRNYGYTF. In nucleotides, the CDR3 is TGCGCCAGCAGCCTGGACCGTAACTATGGCTACACCTTC.

V gene TRBV20-1 combines with J gene TRBJ1-3, with TRBD1 matching over 12 bases. Looked up from germline, CDR1 is DFQATT and CDR2 is SNEGSKA (reference sequence). V trimming: 0 bases; J trimming: 3 bases; junction bases outside the gene matches: 12. The CDR3 is 19 amino acids. The CDR3 region has the DNA TGCAGTGCTAGAGACCAACCGGGACAGGGGGCAAATGGTGGAAACACCATATATTTT. Protein: CSARDQPGQGANGGNTIYF.

V and J are TRBV2 and TRBJ2-7; the D is unclear. The length of the CDR3 is 12 residues. The V gene lost 4 bases and the J gene lost 0 bases, with 4 bases spanning the gap. From germline, CDR1 is SNHLY and CDR2 FYNNEI. As DNA, the CDR3 is TGTGCCAGCAGTGGGGGCTCCTACGAGCAGTACTTC. This translates into CASSGGSYEQYF.

This clonotype came up a few times. The chain employs TRBV6-2 or TRBV6-3 and TRBJ2-1; no clear D. V lost 6 bases and J lost 0, with 9 bases in between. CDR3 size: 14 residues. Per germline, CDR1 MNHEY and CDR2 SVGEGT. The CDR3 DNA reads as TGTGCCAGCAGGGACGTCAGCTCCTACAATGAGCAGTTCTTC. Its protein is CASRDVSSYNEQFF.

In its sample, this clonotype was seen a few times. This chain connects TRBV6-1 to TRBJ2-1, with 7 nucleotides matching TRBD2. The germline V gene has CDR1 MNHNS and CDR2 SASEGT. With 6 bases clipped from V and 2 bases from J, the junction kept 4 bases outside the gene matches. CDR3 length equals 14 residues. Written as DNA, the CDR3 is TGTGCCAGCAGCAGCCGGGGGGCCTACAATGAGCAGTTCTTC. Protein sequence: CASSSRGAYNEQFF.